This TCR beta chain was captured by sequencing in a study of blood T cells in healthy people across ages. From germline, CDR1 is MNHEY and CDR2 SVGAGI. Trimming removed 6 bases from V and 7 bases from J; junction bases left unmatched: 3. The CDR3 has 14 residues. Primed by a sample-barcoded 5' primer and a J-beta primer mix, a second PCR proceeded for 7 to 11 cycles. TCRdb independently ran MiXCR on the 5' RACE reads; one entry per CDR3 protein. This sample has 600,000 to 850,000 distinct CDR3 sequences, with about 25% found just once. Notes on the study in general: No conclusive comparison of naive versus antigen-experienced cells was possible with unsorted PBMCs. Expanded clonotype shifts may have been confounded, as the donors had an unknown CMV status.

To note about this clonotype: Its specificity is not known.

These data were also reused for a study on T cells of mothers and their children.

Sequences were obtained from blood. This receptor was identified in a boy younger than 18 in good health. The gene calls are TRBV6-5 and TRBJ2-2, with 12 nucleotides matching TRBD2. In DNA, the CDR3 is TGTGCCAGCAGGCTAGCGGGAGGGGTCGGGGAGCTGTTTTTT. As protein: CASRLAGGVGELFF.